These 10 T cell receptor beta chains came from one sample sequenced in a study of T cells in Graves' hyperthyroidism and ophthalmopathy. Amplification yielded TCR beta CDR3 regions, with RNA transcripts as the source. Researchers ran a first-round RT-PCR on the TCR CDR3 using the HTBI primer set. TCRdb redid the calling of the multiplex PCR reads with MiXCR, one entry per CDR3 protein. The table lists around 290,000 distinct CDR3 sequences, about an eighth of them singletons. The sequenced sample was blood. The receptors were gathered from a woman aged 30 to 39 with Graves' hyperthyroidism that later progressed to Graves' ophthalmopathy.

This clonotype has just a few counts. CDR3 DNA sequence: TGTGCCGTGAACAATGAGCAGTTCTTC. Protein sequence: CAVNNEQFF. This chain connects TRBV6-1 to TRBJ2-1; D not resolved. Germline CDR1 reads MNHNS; CDR2 reads SASEGT. Trimming shortened V by 11 bases and J by 5 bases, and 4 bases separated the two germline ends. The CDR3 is 9 residues long.

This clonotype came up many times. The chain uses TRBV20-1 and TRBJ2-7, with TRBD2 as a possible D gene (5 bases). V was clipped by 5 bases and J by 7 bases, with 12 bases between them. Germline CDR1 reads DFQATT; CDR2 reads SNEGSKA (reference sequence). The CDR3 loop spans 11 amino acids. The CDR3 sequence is CSARTSGEQYF. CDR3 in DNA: TGCAGTGCTCGGACTTCCGGGGAGCAGTACTTC.

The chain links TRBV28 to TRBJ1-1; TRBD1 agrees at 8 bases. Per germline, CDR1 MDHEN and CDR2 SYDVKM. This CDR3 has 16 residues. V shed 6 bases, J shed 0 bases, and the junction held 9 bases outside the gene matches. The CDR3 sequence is CASSGMTGALNTEAFF. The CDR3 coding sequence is TGTGCCAGCAGCGGTATGACAGGGGCGTTGAACACTGAAGCTTTCTTT.

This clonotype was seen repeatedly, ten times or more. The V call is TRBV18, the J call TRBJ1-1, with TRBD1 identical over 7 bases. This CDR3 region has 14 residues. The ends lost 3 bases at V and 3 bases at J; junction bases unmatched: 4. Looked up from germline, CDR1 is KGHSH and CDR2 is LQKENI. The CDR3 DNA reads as TGTGCCAGCTCACCGCTCCAGGGGGACACTGAAGCTTTCTTT. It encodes CASSPLQGDTEAFF.

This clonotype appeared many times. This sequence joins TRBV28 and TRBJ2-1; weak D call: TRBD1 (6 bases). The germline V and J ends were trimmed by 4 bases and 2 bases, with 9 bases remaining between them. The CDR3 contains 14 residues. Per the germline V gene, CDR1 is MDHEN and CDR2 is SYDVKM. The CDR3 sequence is CASSYRDAYNEQFF. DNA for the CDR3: TGTGCCAGCAGTTACAGGGATGCCTACAATGAGCAGTTCTTC.

CDR3 sequence: CAISPHNVNEQFF. As DNA, the CDR3 is TGTGCCATCAGCCCCCATAATGTGAATGAGCAGTTCTTC. This chain links TRBV10-3 with TRBJ2-1, with unresolved D. CDR1 and CDR2 (germline): ENHRY, SYGVKD. The CDR3 runs 13 residues. The V and J ends lost 6 bases and 7 bases respectively, with 13 bases between them.

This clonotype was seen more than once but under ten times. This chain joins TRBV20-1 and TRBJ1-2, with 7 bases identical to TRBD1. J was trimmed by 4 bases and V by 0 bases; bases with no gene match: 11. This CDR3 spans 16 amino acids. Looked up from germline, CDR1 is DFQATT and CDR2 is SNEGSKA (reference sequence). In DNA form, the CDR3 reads TGCAGTGCTAGAGATAGGACAGGTAGTCTCCTCTATGGCTACACCTTC. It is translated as CSARDRTGSLLYGYTF.

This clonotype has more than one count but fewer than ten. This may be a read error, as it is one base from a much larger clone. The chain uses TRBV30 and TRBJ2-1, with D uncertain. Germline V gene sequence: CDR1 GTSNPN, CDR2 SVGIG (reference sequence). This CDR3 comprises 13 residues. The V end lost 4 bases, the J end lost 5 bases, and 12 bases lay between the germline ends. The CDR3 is CAWKAHPHNEQFF. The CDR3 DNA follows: TGTGCCTGGAAGGCCCACCCCCACAATGAGCAGTTCTTC.

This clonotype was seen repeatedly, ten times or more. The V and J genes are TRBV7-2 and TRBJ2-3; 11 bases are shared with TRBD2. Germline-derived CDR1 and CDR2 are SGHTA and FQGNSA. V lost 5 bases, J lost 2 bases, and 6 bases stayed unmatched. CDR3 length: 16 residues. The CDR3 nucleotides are TGTGCCAGCAGCGACGGACTAGCGGGTCCCACAGATACGCAGTATTTT. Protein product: CASSDGLAGPTDTQYF.

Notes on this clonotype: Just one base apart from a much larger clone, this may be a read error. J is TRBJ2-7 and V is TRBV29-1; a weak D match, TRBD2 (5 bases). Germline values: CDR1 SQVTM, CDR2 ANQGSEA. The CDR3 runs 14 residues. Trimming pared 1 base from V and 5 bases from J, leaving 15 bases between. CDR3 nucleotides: TGCAGCGTTGAAGCCGGACTGGCCCCGGACGAGCAGTACTTC. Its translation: CSVEAGLAPDEQYF.